A selection of T cell receptor beta chains follows, all from one sample in a study of regulatory T cells in long-lasting Graves disease. TCRdb re-analysed the multiplex PCR reads in MiXCR, keeping a single row per CDR3 protein. Of over 250,000 distinct CDR3 sequences detected, 22% appear once; the ten largest clones hold approximately 60%. The source material was peripheral blood mononuclear cells (PBMCs), sampled when the disease was refractory, from a patient treated with antithyroid drugs. All receptors derive from a female donor with Graves disease. Each CDR3 is given with its conserved first and last residue. The D gene is left open where the match is weak. Clone size appears in some rows only: once, few, many, or a class for an expanded clone.

size	V	D	J	CDR3	DNA
many	TRBV12-3/TRBV12-4	TRBD2	TRBJ2-5	CASSLVGTSEETQYF	TGTGCCAGCAGTTTAGTAGGGACTAGCGAAGAGACCCAGTACTTC
.	TRBV7-8	.	TRBJ1-3	CASSFDNTIYF	TGTGCCAGCAGCTTTGACAACACCATATATTTT
many	TRBV7-9	.	TRBJ1-5	CASSSSQLTQHF	TGTGCCAGCAGCTCCTCCCAATTGACCCAGCATTTT
many	TRBV28	TRBD2	TRBJ2-5	CATAGLAGHGETQYF	TGTGCCACCGCGGGACTAGCGGGGCACGGTGAGACCCAGTACTTC
many	TRBV28	.	TRBJ1-2	CASSSTGGYRRRYGYTF	TGTGCCAGCAGTAGTACAGGCGGCTATCGTAGACGATATGGCTACACCTTC
.	TRBV18	.	TRBJ2-7	CASSPDVGPYEQYF	TGTGCCAGCTCACCGGATGTCGGACCCTACGAGCAGTACTTC
many	TRBV7-2	.	TRBJ1-5	CASSLAGRDQPQHF	TGTGCCAGCAGCTTAGCGGGGAGGGATCAGCCCCAGCATTTT
.	TRBV27	.	TRBJ2-5	CASSPGLGTQYF	TGTGCCAGCAGCCCCGGGTTGGGGACCCAGTACTTC
many	TRBV3-1	.	TRBJ1-1	CASSQAGLRGFSEAFF	TGTGCCAGCAGCCAAGCAGGGCTCCGGGGCTTCTCTGAAGCTTTCTTT
.	TRBV6-1	.	TRBJ1-2	CASIEGNGYTF	TGTGCCAGCATTGAGGGGAATGGCTACACCTTC
few	TRBV19	.	TRBJ1-5	CASSISDPSGEQPQHF	TGTGCCAGTAGTATATCTGATCCGTCAGGGGAGCAGCCCCAGCATTTT
many	TRBV7-2	TRBD1	TRBJ2-7	CASSLRDRTYEQYF	TGTGCCAGCAGCCTCCGGGACAGGACTTACGAGCAGTACTTC
many	TRBV6-1	.	TRBJ1-1	CASSEIWRTEAFF	TGTGCCAGCAGTGAAATTTGGAGGACTGAAGCTTTCTTT
many	TRBV7-7	TRBD2	TRBJ2-5	CASSTGTSGSVTQYF	TGTGCTAGCAGCACCGGGACTAGCGGTAGTGTGACCCAGTACTTC
.	TRBV12-5	.	TRBJ2-7	CASGRSFTGDNSYEQYF	TGTGCTAGTGGTCGTTCCTTTACCGGGGACAACTCGTACGAGCAGTACTTC
many	TRBV20-1	.	TRBJ2-5	CSARSGFKETQYF	TGCAGTGCTAGATCGGGATTCAAAGAGACCCAGTACTTC
few	TRBV24-1	TRBD1	TRBJ2-5	CATSDKGTGRAQETQYF	TGTGCCACCAGTGATAAGGGGACAGGGAGGGCCCAAGAGACCCAGTACTTC
.	TRBV30	TRBD2	TRBJ2-2	CAWSPIGLAGILAGELFF	TGTGCCTGGAGTCCGATTGGCCTAGCGGGAATCCTGGCCGGGGAGCTGTTTTTT
.	TRBV2	.	TRBJ2-3	CASRGLPNTQYF	TGTGCCAGCAGAGGACTTCCCAATACGCAGTATTTT
few	TRBV12-3/TRBV12-4	.	TRBJ2-1	CASSRQMGNEQFF	TGTGCCAGCAGCCGACAAATGGGCAATGAGCAGTTCTTC
.	TRBV20-1	.	TRBJ1-6	CSASGLATSPLHF	TGCAGTGCTAGCGGGCTCGCTACCTCACCCCTCCACTTT
.	TRBV28	.	TRBJ2-1	CASSLFSANNEQFF	TGTGCCAGTAGCCTTTTTTCCGCTAACAATGAGCAGTTCTTC
many	TRBV28	TRBD1	TRBJ2-7	CASSLAGTGYEQYF	TGTGCCAGCAGTTTAGCCGGGACAGGGTACGAGCAGTACTTC
few	TRBV2	.	TRBJ1-5	CASSEAGYQPQHF	TGTGCCAGCAGTGAAGCAGGGTATCAGCCCCAGCATTTT
few	TRBV4-1	TRBD1	TRBJ1-5	CASSQDGTGGNQPQHF	TGCGCCAGCAGCCAAGATGGGACAGGAGGTAATCAGCCCCAGCATTTT
.	TRBV20-1	TRBD1	TRBJ1-1	CSARAPGGGRRTEAFF	TGCAGTGCTAGAGCCCCAGGGGGGGGGCGCAGAACTGAAGCTTTCTTT